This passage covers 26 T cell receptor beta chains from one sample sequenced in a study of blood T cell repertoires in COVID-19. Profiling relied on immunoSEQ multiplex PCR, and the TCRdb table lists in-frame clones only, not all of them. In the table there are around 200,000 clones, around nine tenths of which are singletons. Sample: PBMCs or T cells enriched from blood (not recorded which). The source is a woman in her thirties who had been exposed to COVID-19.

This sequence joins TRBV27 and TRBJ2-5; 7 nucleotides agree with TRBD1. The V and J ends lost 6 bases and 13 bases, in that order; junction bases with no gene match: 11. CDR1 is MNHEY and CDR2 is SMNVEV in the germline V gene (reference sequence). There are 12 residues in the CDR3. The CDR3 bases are TGTGCCAGCAGGACTTTTTCGACAGGGTGGTACTTC. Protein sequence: CASRTFSTGWYF.

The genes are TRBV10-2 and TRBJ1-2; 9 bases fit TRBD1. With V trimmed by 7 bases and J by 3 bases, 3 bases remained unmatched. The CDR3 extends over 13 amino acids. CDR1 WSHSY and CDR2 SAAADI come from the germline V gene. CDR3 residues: CASTRTGDYGYTF. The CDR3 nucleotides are TGCGCCAGCACTAGGACAGGGGACTATGGCTACACCTTC.

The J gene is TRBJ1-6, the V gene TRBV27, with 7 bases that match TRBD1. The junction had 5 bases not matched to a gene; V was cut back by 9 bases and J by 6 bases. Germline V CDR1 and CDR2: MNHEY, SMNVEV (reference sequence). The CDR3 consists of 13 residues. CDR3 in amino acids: CASRGPLNSPLHF. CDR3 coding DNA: TGTGCCAGTAGGGGGCCTCTTAATTCACCCCTCCACTTT.

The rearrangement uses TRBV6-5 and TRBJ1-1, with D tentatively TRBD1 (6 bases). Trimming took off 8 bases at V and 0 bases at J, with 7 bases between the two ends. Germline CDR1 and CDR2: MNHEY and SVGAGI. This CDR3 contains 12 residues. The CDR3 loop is CASGDMNTEAFF. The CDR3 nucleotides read TGTGCCAGCGGGGACATGAACACTGAAGCTTTCTTT.

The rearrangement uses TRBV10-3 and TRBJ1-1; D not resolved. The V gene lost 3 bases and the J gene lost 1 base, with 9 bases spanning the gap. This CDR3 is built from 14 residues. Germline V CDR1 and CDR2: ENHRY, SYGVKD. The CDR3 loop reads CAISDQHENTEAFF. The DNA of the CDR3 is TGTGCCATCAGTGACCAACACGAGAACACTGAAGCTTTCTTT.

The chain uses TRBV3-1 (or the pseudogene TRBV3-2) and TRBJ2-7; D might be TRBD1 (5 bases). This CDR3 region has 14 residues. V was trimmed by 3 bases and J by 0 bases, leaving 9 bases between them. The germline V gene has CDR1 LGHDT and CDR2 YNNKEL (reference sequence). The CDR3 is CASSHQGYSYEQYF. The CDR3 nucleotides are TGTGCCAGCAGCCATCAGGGTTACTCCTACGAGCAGTACTTC.

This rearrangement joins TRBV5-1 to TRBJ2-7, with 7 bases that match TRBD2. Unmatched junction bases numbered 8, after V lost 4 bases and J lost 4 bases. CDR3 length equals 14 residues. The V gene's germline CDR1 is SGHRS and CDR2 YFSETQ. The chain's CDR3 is CASSPLGGSYEQYF. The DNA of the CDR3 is TGCGCCAGCAGCCCCCTGGGGGGGTCTTACGAGCAGTACTTC.

The CDR3, as DNA: TGTGCCAGCAGGGTAGAGGGACAGGGAGGCGGTAATTCACCCCTCCACTTT. This sequence encodes CASRVEGQGGGNSPLHF. The V gene is TRBV27, the J gene TRBJ1-6; TRBD1 aligns across 9 bases. The CDR3 has 17 residues. CDR1 and CDR2 (germline): MNHEY, SMNVEV (reference sequence). The trim removed 6 bases at V and 6 bases at J, leaving 12 bases unmatched.

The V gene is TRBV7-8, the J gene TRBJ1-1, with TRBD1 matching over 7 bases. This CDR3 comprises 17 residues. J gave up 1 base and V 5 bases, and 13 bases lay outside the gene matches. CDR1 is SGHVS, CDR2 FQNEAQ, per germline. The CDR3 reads CASSRNLGQTKNTEAFF. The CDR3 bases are TGTGCCAGCAGCCGAAACCTGGGACAGACAAAGAACACTGAAGCTTTCTTT.

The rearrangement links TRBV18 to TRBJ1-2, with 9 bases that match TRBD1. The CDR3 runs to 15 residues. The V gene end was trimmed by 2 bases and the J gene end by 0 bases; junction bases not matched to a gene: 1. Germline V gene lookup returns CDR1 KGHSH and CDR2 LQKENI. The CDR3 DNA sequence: TGTGCCAGCTCACCAGGGACAGGGACTAACTATGGCTACACCTTC. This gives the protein CASSPGTGTNYGYTF.

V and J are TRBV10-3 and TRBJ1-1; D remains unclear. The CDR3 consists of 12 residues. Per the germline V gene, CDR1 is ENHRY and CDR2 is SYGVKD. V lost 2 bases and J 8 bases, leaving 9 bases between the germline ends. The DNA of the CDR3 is TGTGCCATCAGTGAGGCGGGCCTGGAAGCTTTCTTT. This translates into CAISEAGLEAFF.

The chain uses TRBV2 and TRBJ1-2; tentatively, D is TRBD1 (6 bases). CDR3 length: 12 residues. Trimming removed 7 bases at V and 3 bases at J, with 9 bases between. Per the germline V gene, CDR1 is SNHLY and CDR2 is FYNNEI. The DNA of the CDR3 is TGTGCCAGCAAAACAGGGTACTATGGCTACACCTTC. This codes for CASKTGYYGYTF.

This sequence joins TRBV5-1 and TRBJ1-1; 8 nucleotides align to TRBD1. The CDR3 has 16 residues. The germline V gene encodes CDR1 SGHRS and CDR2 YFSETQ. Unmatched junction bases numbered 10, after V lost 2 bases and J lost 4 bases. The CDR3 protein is CASSFGQGGLGTEAFF. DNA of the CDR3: TGCGCCAGCAGCTTCGGACAGGGAGGGTTGGGCACTGAAGCTTTCTTT.

This chain's CDR3 is CASSPGLLTNEKLFF. The CDR3 nucleotides read TGTGCCAGTAGTCCCGGACTTTTAACTAATGAAAAACTGTTTTTT. This rearrangement joins TRBV19 to TRBJ1-4; D not certain. Germline V CDR1 and CDR2: LNHDA, SQIVND (reference sequence). CDR3 size: 15 residues. The V end was cut by 5 bases, the J end by 1 base, with 11 bases between.

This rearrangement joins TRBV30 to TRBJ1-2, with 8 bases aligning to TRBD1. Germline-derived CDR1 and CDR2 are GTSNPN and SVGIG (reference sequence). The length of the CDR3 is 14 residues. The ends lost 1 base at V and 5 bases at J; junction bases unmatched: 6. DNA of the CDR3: TGTGCCTGGAGTGCCACAGGGGGGGGATATGGCTACACCTTC. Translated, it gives CAWSATGGGYGYTF.

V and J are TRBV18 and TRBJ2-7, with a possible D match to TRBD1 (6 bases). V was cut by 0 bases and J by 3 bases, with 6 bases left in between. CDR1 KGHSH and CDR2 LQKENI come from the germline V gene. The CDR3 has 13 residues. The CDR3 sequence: CASSPPGGYEQYF. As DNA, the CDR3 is TGTGCCAGCTCACCACCAGGGGGCTACGAGCAGTACTTC.

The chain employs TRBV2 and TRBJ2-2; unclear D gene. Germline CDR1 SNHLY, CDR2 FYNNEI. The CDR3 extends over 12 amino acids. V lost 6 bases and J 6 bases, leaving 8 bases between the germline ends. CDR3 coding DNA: TGTGCCAGCAGAGAGTCGTCCGGGGAGCTGTTTTTT. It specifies CASRESSGELFF.

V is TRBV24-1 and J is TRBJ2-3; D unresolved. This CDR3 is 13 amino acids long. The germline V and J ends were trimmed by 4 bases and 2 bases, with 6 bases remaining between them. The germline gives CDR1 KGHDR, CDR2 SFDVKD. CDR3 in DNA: TGTGCCACCAGTGACAGTTCCACAGATACGCAGTATTTT. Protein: CATSDSSTDTQYF.

Written as DNA, the CDR3 is TGTGCCAGCAGCCAAGATAGGCGGTCCGAGGGGACCCAGTACTTC. Translation: CASSQDRRSEGTQYF. The rearrangement joins TRBV4-2 to TRBJ2-5; tentative D call: TRBD2 (5 bases). The germline V and J ends were trimmed by 0 bases and 7 bases, with 15 bases remaining between them. Germline V gene data show CDR1 as LGHNA and CDR2 as YNFKEQ. CDR3 length: 15 residues.

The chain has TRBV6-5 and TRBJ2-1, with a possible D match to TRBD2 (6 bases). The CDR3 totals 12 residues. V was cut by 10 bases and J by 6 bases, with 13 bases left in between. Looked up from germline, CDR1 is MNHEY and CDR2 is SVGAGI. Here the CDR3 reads CATSGVLNEQFF. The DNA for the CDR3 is TGTGCCACCTCGGGGGTACTCAATGAGCAGTTCTTC.

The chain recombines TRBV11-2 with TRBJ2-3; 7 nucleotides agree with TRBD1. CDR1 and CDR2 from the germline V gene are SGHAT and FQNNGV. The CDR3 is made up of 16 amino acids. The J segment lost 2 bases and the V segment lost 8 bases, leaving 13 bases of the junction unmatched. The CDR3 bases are TGTGCCAGCCGAATAAAAGGGGGCGCCCCCACAGATACGCAGTATTTT. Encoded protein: CASRIKGGAPTDTQYF.

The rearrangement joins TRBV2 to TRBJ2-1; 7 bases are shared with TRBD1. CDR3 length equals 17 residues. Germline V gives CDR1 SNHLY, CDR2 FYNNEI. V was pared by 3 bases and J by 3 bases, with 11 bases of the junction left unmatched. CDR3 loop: CASSDPRQGKNYNEQFF. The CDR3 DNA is TGTGCCAGCAGTGATCCTAGACAGGGAAAAAACTACAATGAGCAGTTCTTC.

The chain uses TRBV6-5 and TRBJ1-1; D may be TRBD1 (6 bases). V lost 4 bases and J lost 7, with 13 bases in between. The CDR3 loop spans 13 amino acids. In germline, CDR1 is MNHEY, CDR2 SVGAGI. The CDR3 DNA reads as TGTGCCAGCAGTTTAAGAGAACAGGGTGAAGCTTTCTTT. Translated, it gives CASSLREQGEAFF.

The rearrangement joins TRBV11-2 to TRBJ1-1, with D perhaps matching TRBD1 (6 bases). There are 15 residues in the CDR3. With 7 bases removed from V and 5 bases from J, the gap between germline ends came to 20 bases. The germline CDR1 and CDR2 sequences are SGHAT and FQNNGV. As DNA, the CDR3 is TGTGCCAGCACGAACTTCCAGGGGAAGCGAACTGAAGCTTTCTTT. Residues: CASTNFQGKRTEAFF.

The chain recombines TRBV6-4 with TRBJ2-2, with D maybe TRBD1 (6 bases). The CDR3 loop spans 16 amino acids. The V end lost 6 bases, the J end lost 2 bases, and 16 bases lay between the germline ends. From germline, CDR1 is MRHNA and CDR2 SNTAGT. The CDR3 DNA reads TGTGCCAGCAGCCTAAACAGGGAGTCAAACACCGGGGAGCTGTTTTTT. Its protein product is CASSLNRESNTGELFF.

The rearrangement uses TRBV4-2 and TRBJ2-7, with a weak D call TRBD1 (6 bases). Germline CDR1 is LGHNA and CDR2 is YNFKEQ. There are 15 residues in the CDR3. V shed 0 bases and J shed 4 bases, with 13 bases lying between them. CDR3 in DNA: TGTGCCAGCAGCCAAGAGAGTCAGGGGTCATACGAGCAGTACTTC. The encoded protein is CASSQESQGSYEQYF.